A selection of T cell receptor beta chains follows, all from one sample in a study of OX40 agonist ivuxolimab in advanced cancers. TCRdb's table, derived via immunoSEQ multiplex PCR, lists solely in-frame clones and lacks some. The table has about 61,000 clones, about nine tenths seen once. Here the sequenced sample was CD4+ or CD8+ T cells sorted from blood, taken in a trial of the OX40 agonist ivuxolimab. Source of these receptors: an adult with an advanced solid tumor such as melanoma, head and neck, liver or kidney cancer. Each CDR3 is given with its conserved first and last residue. The D gene is left open where the match is weak. The listing skips clone size in some rows; elsewhere it reads once, few, many or a size class.

>TRBJ1-1|TRBV4-1|-|-
TGCGCCAGCAGCCAAGGATTGACGGACACTGAAGCTTTCTTT
CASSQGLTDTEAFF
>TRBJ2-3|TRBV4-2|-|TRBD2
TGTGCCAGCAGCCAAGATCTATGGACTAGCGAGATCACAGATACGCAGTATTTT
CASSQDLWTSEITDTQYF
>TRBJ2-3|TRBV4-2|-|-
TGTGCCAGCAGCCAAGATGGCCAGGCCACAGATACGCAGTATTTT
CASSQDGQATDTQYF
>TRBJ2-4|TRBV15|-|-
TGTGCCACCAGACCAAGGAGCGTGGAACACAAAAACATTCAGTACTTC
CATRPRSVEHKNIQYF
>TRBJ1-3|TRBV9|-|-
TGTGCCAGCAGCGTACAAGGGGCTGGAAACACCATATATTTT
CASSVQGAGNTIYF
>TRBJ1-1|TRBV5-1|-|TRBD1
TGCGCCAGCAGCTTAATCGCAGGGGGCCAGAGGTTTTCGGACACTGAAGCTTTCTTT
CASSLIAGGQRFSDTEAFF
>TRBJ2-3|TRBV2|-|TRBD2
TGTGCCAGCAGTGAATGGTTAGCGGGAGGGCCTGTCACAGATACGCAGTATTTT
CASSEWLAGGPVTDTQYF
>TRBJ2-1|TRBV4-3|-|TRBD2
TGCGCCAGCAGCCAAGGGGTACTAGCGAGCAATGAGCAGTTCTTC
CASSQGVLASNEQFF
>TRBJ2-1|TRBV14|-|-
TGTGCCAGCAGCCAAGATCTAGCGTGGAATGAGCAGTTCTTC
CASSQDLAWNEQFF
>TRBJ1-2|TRBV4-3|-|-
TGCGCCAGCAGCTATTACCTCTTGAGGGGCCCTAACTATGGCTACACCTTC
CASSYYLLRGPNYGYTF
>TRBJ1-2|TRBV5-5|-|-
TGTGCCAGCAGCTTGGGGAGAGATAAACATCACTATGGCTACACCTTC
CASSLGRDKHHYGYTF
>TRBJ2-1|TRBV30|-|-
TGTGCCTGGGGCGGAGGGATCAATGAGCAGTTCTTC
CAWGGGINEQFF
>TRBJ1-5|TRBV7-8|-|-
TGTGCCAGCAGCTTGTTCGGGGGGTTTTATAGCAATCAGCCCCAGCATTTT
CASSLFGGFYSNQPQHF
>TRBJ1-2|TRBV10-3|-|-
TGTGCCATCAGTGACCCTGGACATTTCTATGGCTACACCTTC
CAISDPGHFYGYTF
>TRBJ1-2|TRBV30|-|-
TGTGCCTGGAGTATATTTGAGGGTGGCTACACCTTC
CAWSIFEGGYTF
>TRBJ1-1|TRBV7-3|-|TRBD1
TGTGCCAGCAGCTTAAGTATTATTGGGACAGGGGGTTTTGAAGCTTTCTTT
CASSLSIIGTGGFEAFF
>TRBJ1-1|TRBV18|-|-
TGTGCCAGCTCACCACCGGTTCCCTCGAACACTGAAGCTTTCTTT
CASSPPVPSNTEAFF
>TRBJ2-2|TRBV2|-|TRBD1
TGTGCCAGCAGTCTCCTGACAGGGGGCCTCGGGGAGCTGTTTTTT
CASSLLTGGLGELFF
>TRBJ1-5|TRBV6-1|-|-
TGTGCCAGCAGTGAATTGGAAGGGATTCAGCCCCAGCATTTT
CASSELEGIQPQHF
>TRBJ2-2|TRBV6-6|-|-
TGTGCCAGCAGTTACTCGTGGCAAGACACCGGGGAGCTGTTTTTT
CASSYSWQDTGELFF
>TRBJ2-3|TRBV15|-|-
TGTGCCACCAGCAGAGATCCGACTGGTACAGATACGCAGTATTTT
CATSRDPTGTDTQYF
>TRBJ1-5|TRBV19|-|-
TGTGCCAGTAGTATTATGACAGCTAGCAATCAGCCCCAGCATTTT
CASSIMTASNQPQHF
>TRBJ2-1|TRBV2|-|TRBD2
TGTGCCACCCTTAGCGGGAGGGCAAAGAACAATGAGCAGTTCTTC
CATLSGRAKNNEQFF
>TRBJ2-3|TRBV13|-|-
TGTGCCAGCAGCTTCCACACAGATACGCAGTATTTT
CASSFHTDTQYF
>TRBJ1-2|TRBV30|-|TRBD1
TGTGCCAGCTTCACCGGGACAGCTGGCTACACCTTC
CASFTGTAGYTF
>TRBJ2-5|TRBV6-5|-|-
TGTGCCAGCACTATGGCCGCCGAGGAGACCCAGTACTTC
CASTMAAEETQYF
>TRBJ2-2|TRBV7-9|-|-
TGTGCCAGCAGCCCCGACCTCAACGGGGAGCTGTTTTTT
CASSPDLNGELFF
>TRBJ1-6|TRBV4-3|-|TRBD1
TGCGCCAGCAGCCAAGATATGGGGTGGGACAGGGCCGAAATAGGGCATTCACCCCTCCACTTT
CASSQDMGWDRAEIGHSPLHF
>TRBJ1-5|TRBV10-3|-|TRBD1
TGTGCCATCAGTTTGGGACAGGGAGTAAATCAGCCCCAGCATTTT
CAISLGQGVNQPQHF
>TRBJ1-2|TRBV6-5|-|TRBD1
TGTGCCAGCAGTACCAGGGGGGATACCCGAAATGGCTACACCTTC
CASSTRGDTRNGYTF
>TRBJ2-1|TRBV4-2|-|TRBD2
TGTGCCAGCAGCCAAGAGTCTAGCGGGGGTATTTATGAGCAGTTCTTC
CASSQESSGGIYEQFF
>TRBJ2-5|TRBV27|few|TRBD1
TGTGCCAGCAGTTTCTGGGGGACAGGGGGCGAGGAGACCCAGTACTTC
CASSFWGTGGEETQYF
>TRBJ2-6|TRBV15|-|-
TGTGCCACCAGCAGAGATCCTCTTGGGACCAACGTCCTGACTTTC
CATSRDPLGTNVLTF
>TRBJ1-2|TRBV30|-|TRBD1
TGTGCCTGGAGTTATATTTCGTCCGACAGGGATGGCTACACCTTC
CAWSYISSDRDGYTF
>TRBJ2-7|TRBV30|-|TRBD1
TGTGCCTGCCGAGACCGGGACAGGGGAGTCTACGAGCAGTACTTC
CACRDRDRGVYEQYF
>TRBJ1-3|TRBV30|-|-
TGTGTCTCCAACTGGGGCAGAGGAAACACCATATATTTT
CVSNWGRGNTIYF
>TRBJ2-1|TRBV5-1|-|TRBD2
TGCGCCAGCAGCTTGGCCTGGGTAGCGGGAGTTCTCAATGAGCAGTTCTTC
CASSLAWVAGVLNEQFF
>TRBJ1-1|TRBV25-1|once|-
TGTGCCAGCACCTTTGGGGCTGAAGCTTTCTTT
CASTFGAEAFF
>TRBJ2-2|TRBV28|-|-
TGTGCCAGCAGTGGGGAGAACACCGGGGAGCTGTTTTTT
CASSGENTGELFF
>TRBJ2-3|TRBV27|-|-
TGTGCCAGCAGTTTGGGGACGACCGGGGAGGATACGCAGTATTTT
CASSLGTTGEDTQYF
>TRBJ1-3|TRBV7-9|-|-
TGTGCCAGCAGCCGAGCGCAGGGTGTTGAAAACACCATATATTTT
CASSRAQGVENTIYF
>TRBJ2-1|TRBV9|-|-
TGTGCCAGCAGTGACAGTGATGAGCAGTTCTTC
CASSDSDEQFF
>TRBJ1-5|TRBV6-6|once|TRBD1
TGTGCCAGCAGTTGGGGACAGGGGGCTCAGCCCCAGCATTTT
CASSWGQGAQPQHF
>TRBJ2-1|TRBV5-1|-|-
TGCGCCAGCAGCTTGTCTTTTAGTAGCTACAATGAGCAGTTCTTC
CASSLSFSSYNEQFF
>TRBJ2-2|TRBV7-2|-|-
TGTGCCAGCAGCTTATGGGGGAACACCGGGGAGCTGTTTTTT
CASSLWGNTGELFF
>TRBJ2-3|TRBV9|once|TRBD2
TGTGCCAGCAGCGCACTGAGCGGGGGGGCCTCCGATACGCAGTATTTT
CASSALSGGASDTQYF
>TRBJ2-1|TRBV4-1|-|TRBD2
TGCGCCAGCAGCCTCAGACTAGCGTACTACAATGAGCAGTTCTTC
CASSLRLAYYNEQFF
>TRBJ2-6|TRBV27|few|-
TGTGCCAGCAGGGCTGGGGGGGCCAACGTCCTGACTTTC
CASRAGGANVLTF